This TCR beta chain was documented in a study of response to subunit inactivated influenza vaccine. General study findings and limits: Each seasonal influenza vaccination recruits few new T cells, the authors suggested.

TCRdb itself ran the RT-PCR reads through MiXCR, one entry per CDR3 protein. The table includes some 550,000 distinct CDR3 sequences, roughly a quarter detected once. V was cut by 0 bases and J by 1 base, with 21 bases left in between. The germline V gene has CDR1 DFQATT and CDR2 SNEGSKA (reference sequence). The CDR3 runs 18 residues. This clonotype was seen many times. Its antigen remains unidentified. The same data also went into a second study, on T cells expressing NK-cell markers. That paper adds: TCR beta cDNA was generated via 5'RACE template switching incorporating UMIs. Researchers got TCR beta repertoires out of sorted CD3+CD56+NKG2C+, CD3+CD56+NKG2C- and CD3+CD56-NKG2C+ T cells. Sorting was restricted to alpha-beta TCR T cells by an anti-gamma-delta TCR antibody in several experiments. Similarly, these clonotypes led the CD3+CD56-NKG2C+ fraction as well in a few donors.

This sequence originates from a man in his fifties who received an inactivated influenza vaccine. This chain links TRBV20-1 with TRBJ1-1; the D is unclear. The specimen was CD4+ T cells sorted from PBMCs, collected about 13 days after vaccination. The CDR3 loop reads CSARDSDRALAANTEAFF. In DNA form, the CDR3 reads TGCAGTGCTAGAGATAGCGACCGGGCCCTCGCAGCGAACACTGAAGCTTTCTTT.